The clone carrying this T cell receptor (beta chain) was detected only a few times. As yet, its antigen is unknown. TCR beta CDR3 regions were amplified from RNA transcripts. The HTBI primer set served for first-round RT-PCR of the TCR CDR3. From the multiplex PCR reads, TCRdb called clonotypes with MiXCR, one entry per CDR3 protein. Among about 690,000 distinct CDR3 sequences listed, around 15% were seen once. An absence of ophthalmopathy progression within 18 months meant stable Graves' hyperthyroidism. The record originates from a study of T cells in Graves' hyperthyroidism and ophthalmopathy. Findings of the study overall: Blood held most thyroid clonotypes expanded above 0.001 frequency.

Sequencing input: blood. The receptor's source is a man in his fifties with Graves' hyperthyroidism.

The CDR3 DNA reads as TGTGCCAGCAGCCTAACCGGGACAATGACAACCTACGAGCAGTACTTC. It specifies CASSLTGTMTTYEQYF. The rearrangement joins TRBV3-1 to TRBJ2-7; a weak D match, TRBD1 (6 bases). The ends were cut back, 4 bases at V and 2 bases at J, with 18 bases in the middle. Germline CDR1 reads LGHDT; CDR2 reads YNNKEL (reference sequence). The CDR3 has 16 amino acids.